The clone carrying this TCR beta chain was counted many times. Alongside a J-beta primer mix, a sample-barcoded 5' primer served in a second PCR lasting about 7 to 12 cycles. Each CDR3 protein gets one entry after TCRdb re-called the 5' RACE reads with MiXCR. The sample holds around 1,500,000 distinct CDR3 sequences, 28% seen once. The data are from a study of blood T cells in healthy people across ages. Germline V gene sequence: CDR1 SGHTA, CDR2 FQGNSA. Trimming took 0 bases from V and 2 from J, leaving 5 bases between them. This CDR3 comprises 13 residues. This rearrangement joins TRBV7-2 to TRBJ2-7, with a possible D match to TRBD2 (5 bases). This clonotype originated in a woman aged 25 to 45 in good health. The sample was blood. The CDR3 here is CASSLASAYEQYF. The CDR3 nucleotides are TGTGCCAGCAGCTTAGCTAGCGCCTACGAGCAGTACTTC.